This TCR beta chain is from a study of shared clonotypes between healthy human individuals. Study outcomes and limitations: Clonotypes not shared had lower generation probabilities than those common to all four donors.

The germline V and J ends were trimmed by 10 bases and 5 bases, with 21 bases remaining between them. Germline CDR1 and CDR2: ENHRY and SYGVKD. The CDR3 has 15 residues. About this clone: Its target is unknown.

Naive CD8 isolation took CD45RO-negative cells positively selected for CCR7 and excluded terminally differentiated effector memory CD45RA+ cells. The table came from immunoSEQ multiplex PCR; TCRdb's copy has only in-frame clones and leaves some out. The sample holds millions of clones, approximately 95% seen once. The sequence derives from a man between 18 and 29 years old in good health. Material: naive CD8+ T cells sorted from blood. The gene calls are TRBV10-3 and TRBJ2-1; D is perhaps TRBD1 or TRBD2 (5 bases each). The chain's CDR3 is CATTNLQGADNEQFF. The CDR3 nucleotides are TGTGCCACCACGAACCTTCAGGGAGCGGACAATGAGCAGTTCTTC.